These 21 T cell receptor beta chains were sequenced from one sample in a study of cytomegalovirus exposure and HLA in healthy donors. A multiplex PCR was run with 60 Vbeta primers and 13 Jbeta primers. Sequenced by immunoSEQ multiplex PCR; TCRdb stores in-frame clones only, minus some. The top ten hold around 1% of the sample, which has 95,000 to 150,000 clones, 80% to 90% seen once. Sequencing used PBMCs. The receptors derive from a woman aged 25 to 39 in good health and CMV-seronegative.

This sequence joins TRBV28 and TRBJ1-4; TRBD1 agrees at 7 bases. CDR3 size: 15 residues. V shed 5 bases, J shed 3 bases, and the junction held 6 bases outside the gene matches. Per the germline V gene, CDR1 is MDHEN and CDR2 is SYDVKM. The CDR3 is CASSLGTASNEKLFF. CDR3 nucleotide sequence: TGTGCCAGCAGTCTCGGGACAGCTTCTAATGAAAAACTGTTTTTT.

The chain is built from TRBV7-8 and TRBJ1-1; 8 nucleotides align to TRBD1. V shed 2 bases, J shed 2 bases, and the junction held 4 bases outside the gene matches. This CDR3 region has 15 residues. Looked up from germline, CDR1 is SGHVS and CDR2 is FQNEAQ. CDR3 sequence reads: CASSLTDRGNTEAFF. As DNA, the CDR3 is TGTGCCAGCAGCTTAACCGACAGGGGAAACACTGAAGCTTTCTTT. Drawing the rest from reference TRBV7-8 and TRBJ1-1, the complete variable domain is GAGVSQSPRYKVAKRGQDVALRCDPISGHVSLFWYQQALGQGPEFLTYFQNEAQLDKSGLPSDRFFAERPEGSVSTLKIQRTQQEDSAVYLCASSLTDRGNTEAFFGQGTRLTVV.

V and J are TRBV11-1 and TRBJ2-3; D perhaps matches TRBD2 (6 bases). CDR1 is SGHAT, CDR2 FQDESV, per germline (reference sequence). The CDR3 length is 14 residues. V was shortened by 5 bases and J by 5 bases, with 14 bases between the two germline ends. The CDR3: CASSPNWGGDTQYF. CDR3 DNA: TGTGCCAGCAGCCCCAATTGGGGAGGAGATACGCAGTATTTT.

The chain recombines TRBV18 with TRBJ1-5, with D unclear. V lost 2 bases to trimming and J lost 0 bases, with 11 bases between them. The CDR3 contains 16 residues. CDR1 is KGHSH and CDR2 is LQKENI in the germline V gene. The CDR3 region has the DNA TGTGCCAGCTCACCATCCTGGGCCCATAGCAATCAGCCCCAGCATTTT. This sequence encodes CASSPSWAHSNQPQHF.

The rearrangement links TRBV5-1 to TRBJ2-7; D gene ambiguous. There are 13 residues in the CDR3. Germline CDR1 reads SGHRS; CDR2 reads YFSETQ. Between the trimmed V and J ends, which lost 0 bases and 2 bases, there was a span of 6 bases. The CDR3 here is CASSLGRPYEQYF. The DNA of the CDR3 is TGCGCCAGCAGCTTGGGCAGGCCCTACGAGCAGTACTTC.

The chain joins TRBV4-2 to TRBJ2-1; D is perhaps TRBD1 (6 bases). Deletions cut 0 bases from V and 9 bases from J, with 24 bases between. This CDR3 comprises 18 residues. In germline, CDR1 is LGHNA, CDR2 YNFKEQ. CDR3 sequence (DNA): TGTGCCAGCAGCCAAGATGAAGCAGGGGCCGGAGCGCGTTTTGAGCAGTTCTTC. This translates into CASSQDEAGAGARFEQFF.

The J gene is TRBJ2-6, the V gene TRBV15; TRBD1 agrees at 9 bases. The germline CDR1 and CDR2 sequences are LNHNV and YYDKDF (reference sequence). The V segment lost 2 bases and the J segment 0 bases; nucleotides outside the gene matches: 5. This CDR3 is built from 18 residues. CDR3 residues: CATSRPDRGVSGANVLTF. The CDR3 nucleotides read TGTGCCACCAGCAGACCTGACAGGGGGGTCTCTGGGGCCAACGTCCTGACTTTC. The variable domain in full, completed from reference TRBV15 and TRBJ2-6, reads DAMVIQNPRYQVTQFGKPVTLSCSQTLNHNVMYWYQQKSSQAPKLLFHYYDKDFNNEADTPDNFQSRRPNTSFCFLDIRSPGLGDTAMYLCATSRPDRGVSGANVLTFGAGSRLTVL.

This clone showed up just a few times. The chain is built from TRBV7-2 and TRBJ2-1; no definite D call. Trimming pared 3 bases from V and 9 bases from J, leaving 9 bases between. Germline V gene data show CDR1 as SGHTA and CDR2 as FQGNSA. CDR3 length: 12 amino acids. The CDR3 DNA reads TGTGCCAGCAGCTTTGAGAGACTTGAGCAGTTCTTC. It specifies CASSFERLEQFF.

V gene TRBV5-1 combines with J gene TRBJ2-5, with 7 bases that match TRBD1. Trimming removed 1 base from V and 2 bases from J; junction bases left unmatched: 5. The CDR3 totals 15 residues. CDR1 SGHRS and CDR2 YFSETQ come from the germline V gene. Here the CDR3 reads CASSLTGAMQETQYF. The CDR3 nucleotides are TGCGCCAGCAGCTTGACAGGGGCCATGCAAGAGACCCAGTACTTC.

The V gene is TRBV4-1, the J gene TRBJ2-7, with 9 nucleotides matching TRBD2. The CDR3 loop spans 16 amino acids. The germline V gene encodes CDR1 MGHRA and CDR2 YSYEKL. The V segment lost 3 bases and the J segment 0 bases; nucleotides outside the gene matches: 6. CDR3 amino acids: CASSQNPSGDSYEQYF. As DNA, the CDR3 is TGCGCCAGCAGCCAGAATCCTAGCGGGGACTCCTACGAGCAGTACTTC.

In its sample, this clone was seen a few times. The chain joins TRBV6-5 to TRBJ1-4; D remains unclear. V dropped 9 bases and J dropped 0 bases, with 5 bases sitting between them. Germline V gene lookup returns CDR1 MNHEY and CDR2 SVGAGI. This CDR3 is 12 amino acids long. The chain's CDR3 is CAREATNEKLFF. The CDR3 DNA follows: TGTGCCAGGGAGGCAACTAATGAAAAACTGTTTTTT.

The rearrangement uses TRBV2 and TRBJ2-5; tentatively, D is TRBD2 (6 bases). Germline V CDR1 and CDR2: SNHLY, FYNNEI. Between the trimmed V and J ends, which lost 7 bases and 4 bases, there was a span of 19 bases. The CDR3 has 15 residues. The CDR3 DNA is TGTGCCAGCACCAGGACGACGCGGGGAGGAGAGACCCAGTACTTC. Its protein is CASTRTTRGGETQYF. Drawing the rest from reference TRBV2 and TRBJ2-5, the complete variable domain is EPEVTQTPSHQVTQMGQEVILRCVPISNHLYFYWYRQILGQKVEFLVSFYNNEISEKSEIFDDQFSVERPDGSNFTLKIRSTKLEDSAMYFCASTRTTRGGETQYFGPGTRLLVL.

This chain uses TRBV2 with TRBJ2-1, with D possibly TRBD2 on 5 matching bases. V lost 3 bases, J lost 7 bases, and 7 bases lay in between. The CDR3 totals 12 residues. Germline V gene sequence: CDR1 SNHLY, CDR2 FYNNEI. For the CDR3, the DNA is TGTGCCAGCAGTGATAGGGAGAATGAGCAGTTCTTC. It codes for CASSDRENEQFF.

Here the CDR3 reads CASSPSGHQTGELFF. The CDR3 nucleotides are TGTGCCAGCAGCCCATCGGGACACCAAACCGGGGAGCTGTTTTTT. The chain employs TRBV7-8 and TRBJ2-2; D is possibly TRBD1 (6 bases). There are 15 residues in the CDR3. Germline V CDR1 and CDR2: SGHVS, FQNEAQ. Trimming took off 5 bases at V and 5 bases at J, with 15 bases between the two ends.

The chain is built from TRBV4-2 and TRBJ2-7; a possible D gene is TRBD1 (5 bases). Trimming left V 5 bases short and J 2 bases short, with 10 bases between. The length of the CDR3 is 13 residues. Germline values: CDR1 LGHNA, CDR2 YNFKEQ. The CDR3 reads CASSTWGAYEQYF. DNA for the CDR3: TGTGCCAGCAGCACCTGGGGCGCCTACGAGCAGTACTTC.

The DNA of the CDR3 is TGTGCCTTCTTCATGAGGATGAACACTGAAGCTTTCTTT. Its protein product is CAFFMRMNTEAFF. V gene TRBV30 combines with J gene TRBJ1-1; D unresolved. Trimming pared 7 bases from V and 0 bases from J, leaving 12 bases between. The CDR3 has 13 residues. The germline CDR1 and CDR2 sequences are GTSNPN and SVGIG (reference sequence).

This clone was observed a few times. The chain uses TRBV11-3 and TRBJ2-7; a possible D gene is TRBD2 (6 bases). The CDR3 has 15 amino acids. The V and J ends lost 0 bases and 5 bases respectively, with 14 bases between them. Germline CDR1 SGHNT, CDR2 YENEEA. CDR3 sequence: CASSLDRGWLNEQYF. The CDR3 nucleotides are TGTGCCAGCAGCTTAGATCGGGGGTGGTTAAACGAGCAGTACTTC.

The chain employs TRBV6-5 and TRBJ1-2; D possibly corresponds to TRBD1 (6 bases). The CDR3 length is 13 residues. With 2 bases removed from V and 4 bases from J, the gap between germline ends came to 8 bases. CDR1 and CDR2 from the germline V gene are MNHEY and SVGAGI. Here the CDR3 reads CASSYDRSYGYTF. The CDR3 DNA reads TGTGCCAGCAGTTACGACAGGTCCTATGGCTACACCTTC.

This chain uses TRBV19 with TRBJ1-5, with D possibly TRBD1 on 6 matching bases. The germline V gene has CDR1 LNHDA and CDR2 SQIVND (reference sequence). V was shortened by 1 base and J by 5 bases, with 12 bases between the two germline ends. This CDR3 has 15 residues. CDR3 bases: TGTGCCAGTAGTATAGGGCAGGGGATCGATCAGCCCCAGCATTTT. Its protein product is CASSIGQGIDQPQHF.

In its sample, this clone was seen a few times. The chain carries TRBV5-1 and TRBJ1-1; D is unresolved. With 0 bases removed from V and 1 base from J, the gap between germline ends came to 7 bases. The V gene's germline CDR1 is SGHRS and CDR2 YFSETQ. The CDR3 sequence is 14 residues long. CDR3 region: CASSLGHRNTEAFF. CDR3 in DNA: TGCGCCAGCAGCTTGGGACATAGGAACACTGAAGCTTTCTTT.

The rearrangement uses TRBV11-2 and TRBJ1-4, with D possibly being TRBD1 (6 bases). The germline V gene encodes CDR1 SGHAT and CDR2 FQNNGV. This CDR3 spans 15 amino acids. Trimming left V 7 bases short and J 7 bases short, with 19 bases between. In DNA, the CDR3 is TGTGCCAGCACCCGGGTAGGGGGAGTACGTGAAAAACTGTTTTTT. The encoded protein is CASTRVGGVREKLFF.